This T cell receptor (beta chain) was found in a study of blood T cell repertoires in COVID-19. Across the study: Specimens from acute and convalescent COVID-19 originated in the United States, Italy and Spain. PBMCs, B-cell-depleted T cells, or T cells provided the cDNA or gDNA that made up the material.

Germline values: CDR1 KGHSH, CDR2 LQKENI. Trimming took 4 bases from V and 5 from J, leaving 18 bases between them. There are 16 residues in the CDR3. Original data processing: How many nucleated cells were present was estimated from reference gene primer amplification. Measured with immunoSEQ multiplex PCR; TCRdb has only the in-frame clones, and not every one. The DNA was the basis for D and trimming; V, J and clone size are from that table. Here the sample spans about 35,000 clones, 75% to 85% being singletons. The sample was peripheral blood. The V call is TRBV18, the J call TRBJ2-1; D remains unclear. The source of this sequence is a woman in her seventies with acute or convalescent COVID-19. In DNA, the CDR3 is TGTGCCAGCTCACGAGACCCGCCAGGTCTGGACAATGAGCAGTTCTTC. It encodes CASSRDPPGLDNEQFF.